This T cell receptor beta chain was observed in a study of OX40 agonist ivuxolimab in advanced cancers. The ends were cut back, 6 bases at V and 9 bases at J, with 9 bases in the middle. Germline lookup yields CDR1 MDHEN and CDR2 SYDVKM. This CDR3 is built from 11 residues. Generated by immunoSEQ multiplex PCR, the TCRdb table keeps only in-frame clones and is missing some. This sample has some 98,000 clones, with approximately 83% found just once. The chain has TRBV28 and TRBJ1-5; possibly TRBD1 for D (5 bases). Sequenced here: CD4+ or CD8+ T cells sorted from blood, sampled in a trial of the OX40 agonist ivuxolimab. The origin of this receptor is an adult with an advanced solid tumor such as melanoma, head and neck, liver or kidney cancer. The CDR3 sequence is CASRLQGPQHF. Here the CDR3 DNA reads TGTGCCAGCAGGCTCCAGGGGCCCCAGCATTTT.